This T cell receptor (beta chain) is drawn from a study of blood T cell repertoires in COVID-19. Looking at the study overall: Samples taken during acute and convalescent COVID-19 were collected in the United States, Italy and Spain. The analysed material was cDNA or gDNA that came from T cells, B-cell-depleted T cells, or PBMCs.

The CDR3 length is 15 residues. V was shortened by 2 bases and J by 0 bases, with 7 bases between the two germline ends. The V gene's germline CDR1 is SGHTA and CDR2 FQGTGA. In the original processing: Reference gene primer amplification gave nucleated cell count estimates. Measured with immunoSEQ multiplex PCR; TCRdb has only the in-frame clones, and not every one. V, J and clone size are taken as reported in that table, and D and trimming were inferred from the DNA itself. Of about 160,000 clones listed, roughly 85% were seen once; the top ten hold approximately 3.3%. This chain joins TRBV7-3 and TRBJ2-2; D gene uncertain. This clonotype was sampled from a human donor with acute or convalescent COVID-19. The donor label of this sample is uncertain. What was sequenced was peripheral blood. The CDR3 region is CASSLGLANTGELFF. CDR3 sequence (DNA): TGTGCCAGCAGCTTAGGCCTAGCGAACACCGGGGAGCTGTTTTTT. Drawing the rest from reference TRBV7-3 and TRBJ2-2, the complete variable domain is GAGVSQTPSNKVTEKGKYVELRCDPISGHTALYWYRQSLGQGPEFLIYFQGTGAADDSGLPNDRFFAVRPEGSVSTLKIQRTERGDSAVYLCASSLGLANTGELFFGEGSRLTVL.